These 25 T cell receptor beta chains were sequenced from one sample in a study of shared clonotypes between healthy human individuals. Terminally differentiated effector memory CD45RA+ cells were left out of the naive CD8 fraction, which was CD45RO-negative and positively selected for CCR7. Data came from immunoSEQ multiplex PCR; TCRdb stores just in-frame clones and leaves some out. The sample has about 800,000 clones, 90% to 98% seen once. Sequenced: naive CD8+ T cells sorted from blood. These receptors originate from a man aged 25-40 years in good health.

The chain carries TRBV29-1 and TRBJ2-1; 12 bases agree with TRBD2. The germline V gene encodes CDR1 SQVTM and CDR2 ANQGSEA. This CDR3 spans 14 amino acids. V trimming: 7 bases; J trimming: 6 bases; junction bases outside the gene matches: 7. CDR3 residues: CSAAGTSGSNEQFF. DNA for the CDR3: TGCAGCGCCGCCGGGACTAGCGGGTCCAATGAGCAGTTCTTC.

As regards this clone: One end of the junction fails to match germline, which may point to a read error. CDR3 residues: CASRSSGRAYDEQFF. For the CDR3, the DNA is TGTGCCAGTAGGTCCAGCGGGAGGGCCTACGATGAGCAGTTCTTC. The V gene is TRBV19, the J gene TRBJ2-1, with 10 bases fitting TRBD2. Germline CDR1 LNHDA, CDR2 SQIVND (reference sequence). This CDR3 has 15 amino acids. The full variable domain, with the rest looked up from reference TRBV19 and TRBJ2-1, is DGGITQSPKYLFRKEGQNVTLSCEQNLNHDAMYWYRQDPGQGLRLIYYSQIVNDFQKGDIAEGYSVSREKKESFPLTVTSAQKNPTAFYLCASRSSGRAYDEQFFGPGTRLTVL.

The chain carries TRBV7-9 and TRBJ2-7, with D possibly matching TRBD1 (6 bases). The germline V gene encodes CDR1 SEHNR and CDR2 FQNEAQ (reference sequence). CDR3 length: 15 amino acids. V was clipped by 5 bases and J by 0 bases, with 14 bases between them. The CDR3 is CASSQRDRPSYEQYF. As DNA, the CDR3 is TGTGCCAGCAGCCAACGCGACAGGCCCTCCTACGAGCAGTACTTC. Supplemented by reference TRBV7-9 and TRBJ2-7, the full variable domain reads DTGVSQNPRHKITKRGQNVTFRCDPISEHNRLYWYRQTLGQGPEFLTYFQNEAQLEKSRLLSDRFSAERPKGSFSTLEIQRTEQGDSAMYLCASSQRDRPSYEQYFGPGTRLTVT.

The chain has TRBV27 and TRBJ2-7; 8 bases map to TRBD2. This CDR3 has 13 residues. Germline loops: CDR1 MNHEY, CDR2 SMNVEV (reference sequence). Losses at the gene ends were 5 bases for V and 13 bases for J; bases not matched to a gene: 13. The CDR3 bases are TGTGCCAGCAGTATAGGACTAGCTGGGCTTGCTTACTTC. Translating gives CASSIGLAGLAYF.

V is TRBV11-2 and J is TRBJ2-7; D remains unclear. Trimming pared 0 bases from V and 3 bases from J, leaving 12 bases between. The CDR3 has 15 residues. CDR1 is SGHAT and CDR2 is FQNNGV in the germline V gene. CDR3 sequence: CASSLEAAAIYEQYF. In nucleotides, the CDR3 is TGTGCCAGCAGCTTAGAGGCCGCAGCGATCTACGAGCAGTACTTC.

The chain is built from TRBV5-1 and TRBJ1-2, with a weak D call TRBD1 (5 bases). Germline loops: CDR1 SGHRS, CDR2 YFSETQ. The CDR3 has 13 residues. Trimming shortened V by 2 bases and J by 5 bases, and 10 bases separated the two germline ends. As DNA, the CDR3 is TGCGCCAGCAGCTTTGGTACAGGTTATGGCTACACCTTC. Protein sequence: CASSFGTGYGYTF.

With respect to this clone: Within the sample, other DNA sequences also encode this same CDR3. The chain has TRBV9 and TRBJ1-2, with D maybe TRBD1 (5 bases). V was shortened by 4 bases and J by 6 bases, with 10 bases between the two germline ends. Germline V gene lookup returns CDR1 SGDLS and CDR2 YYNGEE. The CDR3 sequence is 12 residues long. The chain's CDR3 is CASSRRVDGYTF. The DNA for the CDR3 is TGTGCCAGCAGCCGCAGGGTTGATGGCTACACCTTC.

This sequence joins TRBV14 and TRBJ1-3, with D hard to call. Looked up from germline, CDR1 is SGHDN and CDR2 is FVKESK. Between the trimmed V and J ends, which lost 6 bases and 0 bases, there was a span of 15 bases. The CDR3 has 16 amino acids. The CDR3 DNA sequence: TGTGCCAGCAGTCAACTCACGGGCAGCTCTGGAAACACCATATATTTT. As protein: CASSQLTGSSGNTIYF.

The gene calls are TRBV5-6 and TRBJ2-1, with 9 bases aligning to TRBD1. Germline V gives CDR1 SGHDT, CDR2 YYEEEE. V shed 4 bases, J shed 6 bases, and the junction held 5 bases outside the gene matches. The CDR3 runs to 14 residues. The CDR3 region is CASSETGGRNEQFF. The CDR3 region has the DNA TGTGCCAGCAGCGAGACAGGGGGGCGCAATGAGCAGTTCTTC.

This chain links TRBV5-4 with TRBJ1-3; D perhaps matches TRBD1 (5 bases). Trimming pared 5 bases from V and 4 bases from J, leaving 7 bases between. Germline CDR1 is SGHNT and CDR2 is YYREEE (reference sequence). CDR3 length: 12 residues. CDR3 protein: CASSPGGNTIYF. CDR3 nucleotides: TGTGCCAGCAGTCCAGGGGGAAACACCATATATTTT.

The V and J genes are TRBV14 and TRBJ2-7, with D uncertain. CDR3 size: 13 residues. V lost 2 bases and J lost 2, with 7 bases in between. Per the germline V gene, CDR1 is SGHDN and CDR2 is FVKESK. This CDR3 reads CASSQTTTYEQYF. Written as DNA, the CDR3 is TGTGCCAGCAGCCAAACGACAACCTACGAGCAGTACTTC.

This CDR3 reads CASSLRATLGNEQFF. For the CDR3, the DNA is TGTGCCAGCAGCTTAAGAGCGACCCTAGGCAATGAGCAGTTCTTC. J is TRBJ2-1 and V is TRBV7-8; D unresolved. V was clipped by 2 bases and J by 6 bases, with 14 bases between them. Germline V CDR1 and CDR2: SGHVS, FQNEAQ. CDR3 length: 15 residues.

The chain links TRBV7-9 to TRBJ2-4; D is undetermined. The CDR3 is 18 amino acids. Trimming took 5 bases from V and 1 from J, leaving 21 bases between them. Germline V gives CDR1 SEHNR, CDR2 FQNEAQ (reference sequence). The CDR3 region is CASSMSGSTLGAKNIQYF. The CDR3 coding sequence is TGTGCCAGCAGCATGTCCGGGTCGACATTGGGGGCCAAAAACATTCAGTACTTC.

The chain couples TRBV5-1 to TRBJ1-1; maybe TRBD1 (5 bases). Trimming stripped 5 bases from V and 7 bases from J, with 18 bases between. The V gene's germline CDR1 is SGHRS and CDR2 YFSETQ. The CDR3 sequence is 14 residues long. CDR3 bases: TGCGCCAGCAGGCTTCTGGGCGGAGGGGATGAAGCTTTCTTT. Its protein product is CASRLLGGGDEAFF.

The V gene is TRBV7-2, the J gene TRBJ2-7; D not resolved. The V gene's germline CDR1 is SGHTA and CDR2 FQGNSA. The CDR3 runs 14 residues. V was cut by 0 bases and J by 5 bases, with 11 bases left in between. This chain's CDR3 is CASSLAGSANEQYF. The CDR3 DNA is TGTGCCAGCAGCTTAGCGGGATCCGCCAACGAGCAGTACTTC.

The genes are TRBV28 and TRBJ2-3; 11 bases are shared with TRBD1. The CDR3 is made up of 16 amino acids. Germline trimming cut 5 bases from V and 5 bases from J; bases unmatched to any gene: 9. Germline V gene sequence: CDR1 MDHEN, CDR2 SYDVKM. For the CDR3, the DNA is TGTGCCAGCAGTCCCCAGGGACAGGGGGAGGGAGATACGCAGTATTTT. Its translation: CASSPQGQGEGDTQYF.

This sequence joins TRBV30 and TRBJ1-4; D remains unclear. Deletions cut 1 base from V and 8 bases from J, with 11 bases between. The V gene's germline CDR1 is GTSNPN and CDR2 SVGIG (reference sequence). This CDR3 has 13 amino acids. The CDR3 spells CAWSEQPGEKLFF. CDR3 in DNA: TGTGCCTGGAGTGAACAGCCTGGCGAAAAACTGTTTTTT.

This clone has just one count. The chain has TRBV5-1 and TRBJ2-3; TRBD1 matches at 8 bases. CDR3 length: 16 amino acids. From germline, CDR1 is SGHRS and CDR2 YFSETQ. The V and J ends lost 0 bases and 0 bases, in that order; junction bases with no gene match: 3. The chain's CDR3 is CASSLGTGPSTDTQYF. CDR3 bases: TGCGCCAGCAGCTTGGGGACAGGGCCTAGCACAGATACGCAGTATTTT.

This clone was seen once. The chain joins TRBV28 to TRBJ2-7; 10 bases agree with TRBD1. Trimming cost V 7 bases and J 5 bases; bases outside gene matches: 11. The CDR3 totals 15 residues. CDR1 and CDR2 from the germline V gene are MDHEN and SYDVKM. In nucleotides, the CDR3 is TGTGCCAGCACCTTTAGGGGGACAGGGGCCGACGAGCAGTACTTC. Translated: CASTFRGTGADEQYF. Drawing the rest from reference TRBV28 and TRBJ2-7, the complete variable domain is DVKVTQSSRYLVKRTGEKVFLECVQDMDHENMFWYRQDPGLGLRLIYFSYDVKMKEKGDIPEGYSVSREKKERFSLILESASTNQTSMYLCASTFRGTGADEQYFGPGTRLTVT.

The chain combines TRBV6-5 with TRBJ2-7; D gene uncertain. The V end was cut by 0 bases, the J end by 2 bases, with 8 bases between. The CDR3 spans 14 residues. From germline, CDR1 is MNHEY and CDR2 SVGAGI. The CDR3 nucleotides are TGTGCCAGCAGTTACTCAGTAGGGCCCTACGAGCAGTACTTC. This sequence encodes CASSYSVGPYEQYF.

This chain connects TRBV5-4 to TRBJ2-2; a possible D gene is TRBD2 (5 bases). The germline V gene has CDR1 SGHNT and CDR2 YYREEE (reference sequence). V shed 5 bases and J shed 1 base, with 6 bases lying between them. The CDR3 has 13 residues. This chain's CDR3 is CASRGENTGELFF. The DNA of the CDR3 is TGTGCCAGCAGGGGAGAGAACACCGGGGAGCTGTTTTTT.

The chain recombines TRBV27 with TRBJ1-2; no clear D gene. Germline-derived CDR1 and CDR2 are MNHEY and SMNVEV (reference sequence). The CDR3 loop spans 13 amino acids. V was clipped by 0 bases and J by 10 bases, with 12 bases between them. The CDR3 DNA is TGTGCCAGCAGTTTATCGAGGCAGGCGCCCTACACCTTC. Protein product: CASSLSRQAPYTF.

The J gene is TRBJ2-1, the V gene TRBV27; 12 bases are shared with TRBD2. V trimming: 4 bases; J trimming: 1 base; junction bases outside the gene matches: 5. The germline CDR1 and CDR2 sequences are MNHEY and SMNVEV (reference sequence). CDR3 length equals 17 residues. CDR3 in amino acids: CASSSGLAGQSYNEQFF. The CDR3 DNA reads TGTGCCAGCAGTTCGGGACTAGCGGGTCAGTCCTACAATGAGCAGTTCTTC.

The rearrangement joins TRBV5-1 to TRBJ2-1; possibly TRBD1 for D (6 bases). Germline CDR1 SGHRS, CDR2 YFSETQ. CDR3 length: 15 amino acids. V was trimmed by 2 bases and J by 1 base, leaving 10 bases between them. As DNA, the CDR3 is TGCGCCAGCAGCTTTCTAGGGGGTTCCTACAATGAGCAGTTCTTC. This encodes CASSFLGGSYNEQFF. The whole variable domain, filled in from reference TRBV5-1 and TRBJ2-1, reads KAGVTQTPRYLIKTRGQQVTLSCSPISGHRSVSWYQQTPGQGLQFLFEYFSETQRNKGNFPGRFSGRQFSNSRSEMNVSTLELGDSALYLCASSFLGGSYNEQFFGPGTRLTVL.

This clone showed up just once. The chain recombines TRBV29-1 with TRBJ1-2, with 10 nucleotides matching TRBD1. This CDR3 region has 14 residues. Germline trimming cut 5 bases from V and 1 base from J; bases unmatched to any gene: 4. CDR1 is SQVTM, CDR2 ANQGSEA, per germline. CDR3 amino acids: CSVSRDRGNYGYTF. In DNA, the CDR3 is TGCAGCGTTTCCCGGGACAGGGGTAACTATGGCTACACCTTC.